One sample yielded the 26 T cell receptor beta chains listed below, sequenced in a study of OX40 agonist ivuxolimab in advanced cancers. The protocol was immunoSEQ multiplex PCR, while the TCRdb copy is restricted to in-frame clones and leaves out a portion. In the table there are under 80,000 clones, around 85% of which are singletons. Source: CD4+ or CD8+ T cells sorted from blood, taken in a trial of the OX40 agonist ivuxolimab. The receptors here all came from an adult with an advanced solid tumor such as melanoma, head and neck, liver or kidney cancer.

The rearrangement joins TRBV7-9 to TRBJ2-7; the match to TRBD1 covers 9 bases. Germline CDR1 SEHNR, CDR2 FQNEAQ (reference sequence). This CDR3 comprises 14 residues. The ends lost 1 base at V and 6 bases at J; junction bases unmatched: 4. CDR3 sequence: CASSLDGTGSEQYF. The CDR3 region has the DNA TGTGCCAGCAGCTTAGACGGGACAGGGTCCGAGCAGTACTTC. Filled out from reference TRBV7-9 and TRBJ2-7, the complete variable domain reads DTGVSQNPRHKITKRGQNVTFRCDPISEHNRLYWYRQTLGQGPEFLTYFQNEAQLEKSRLLSDRFSAERPKGSFSTLEIQRTEQGDSAMYLCASSLDGTGSEQYFGPGTRLTVT.

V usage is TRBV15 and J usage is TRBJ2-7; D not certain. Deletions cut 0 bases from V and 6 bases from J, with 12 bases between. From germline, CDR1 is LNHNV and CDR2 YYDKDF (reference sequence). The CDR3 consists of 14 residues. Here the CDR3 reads CATSRDRAQVEQYF. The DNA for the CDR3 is TGTGCCACCAGCAGAGATAGGGCCCAAGTCGAGCAGTACTTC.

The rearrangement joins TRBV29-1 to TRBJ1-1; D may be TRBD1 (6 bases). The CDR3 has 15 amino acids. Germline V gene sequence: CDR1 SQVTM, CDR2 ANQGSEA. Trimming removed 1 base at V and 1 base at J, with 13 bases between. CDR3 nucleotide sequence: TGCAGCGTTGAAGGCCAGGGGACACCGAACACTGAAGCTTTCTTT. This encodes CSVEGQGTPNTEAFF.

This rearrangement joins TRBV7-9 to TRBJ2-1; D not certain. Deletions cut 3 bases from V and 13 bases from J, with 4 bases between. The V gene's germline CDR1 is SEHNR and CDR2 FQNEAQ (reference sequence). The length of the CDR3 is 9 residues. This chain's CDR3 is CASSFDQFF. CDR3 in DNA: TGTGCCAGCAGCTTCGACCAGTTCTTC.

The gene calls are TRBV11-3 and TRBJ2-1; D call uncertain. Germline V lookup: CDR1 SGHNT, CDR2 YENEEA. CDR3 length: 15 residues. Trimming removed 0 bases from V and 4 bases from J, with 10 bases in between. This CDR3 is CASSLDGASYNEQFF. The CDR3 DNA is TGTGCCAGCAGCTTAGACGGTGCTAGTTACAATGAGCAGTTCTTC.

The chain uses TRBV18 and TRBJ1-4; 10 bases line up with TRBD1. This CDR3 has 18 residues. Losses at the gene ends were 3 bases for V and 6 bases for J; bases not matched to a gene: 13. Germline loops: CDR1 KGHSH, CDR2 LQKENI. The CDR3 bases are TGTGCCAGCTCACCTGGGACAGGGGAGGTGAGGCGGTATGAAAAACTGTTTTTT. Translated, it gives CASSPGTGEVRRYEKLFF. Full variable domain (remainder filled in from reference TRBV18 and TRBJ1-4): NAGVMQNPRHLVRRRGQEARLRCSPMKGHSHVYWYRQLPEEGLKFMVYLQKENIIDESGMPKERFSAEFPKEGPSILRIQQVVRGDSAAYFCASSPGTGEVRRYEKLFFGSGTQLSVL.

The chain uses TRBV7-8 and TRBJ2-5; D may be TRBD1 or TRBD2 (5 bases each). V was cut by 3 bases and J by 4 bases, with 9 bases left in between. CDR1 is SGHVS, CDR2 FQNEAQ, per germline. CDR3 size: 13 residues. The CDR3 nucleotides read TGTGCCAGCAGCTTGGCAGGGACAGAGACCCAGTACTTC. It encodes CASSLAGTETQYF.

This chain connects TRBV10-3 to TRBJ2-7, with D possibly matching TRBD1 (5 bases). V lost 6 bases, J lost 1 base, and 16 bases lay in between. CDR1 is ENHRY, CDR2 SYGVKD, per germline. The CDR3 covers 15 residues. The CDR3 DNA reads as TGTGCCATCAGGTACGGGCAGGGCGATTCCTACGAGCAGTACTTC. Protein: CAIRYGQGDSYEQYF.

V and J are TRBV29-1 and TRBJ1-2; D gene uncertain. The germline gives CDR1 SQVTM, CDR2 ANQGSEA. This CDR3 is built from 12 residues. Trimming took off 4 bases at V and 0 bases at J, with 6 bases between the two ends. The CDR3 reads CSVGLPNYGYTF. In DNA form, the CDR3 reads TGCAGCGTTGGCCTGCCTAACTATGGCTACACCTTC. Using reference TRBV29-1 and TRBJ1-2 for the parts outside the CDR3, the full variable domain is SAVISQKPSRDICQRGTSLTIQCQVDSQVTMMFWYRQQPGQSLTLIATANQGSEATYESGFVIDKFPISRPNLTFSTLTVSNMSPEDSSIYLCSVGLPNYGYTFGSGTRLTVV.

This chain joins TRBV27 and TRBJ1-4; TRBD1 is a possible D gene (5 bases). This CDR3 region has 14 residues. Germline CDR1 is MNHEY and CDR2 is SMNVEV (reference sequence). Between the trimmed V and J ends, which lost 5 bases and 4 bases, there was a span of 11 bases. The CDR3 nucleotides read TGTGCCAGCAGTGGACCGGGACTTAATGAAAAACTGTTTTTT. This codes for CASSGPGLNEKLFF.

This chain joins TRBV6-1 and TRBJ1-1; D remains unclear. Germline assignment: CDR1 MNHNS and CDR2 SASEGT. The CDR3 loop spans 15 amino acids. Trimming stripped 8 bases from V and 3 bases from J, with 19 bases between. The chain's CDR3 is CASDPLGRFDTEAFF. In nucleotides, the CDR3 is TGTGCCAGCGACCCTCTGGGCCGGTTTGACACTGAAGCTTTCTTT.

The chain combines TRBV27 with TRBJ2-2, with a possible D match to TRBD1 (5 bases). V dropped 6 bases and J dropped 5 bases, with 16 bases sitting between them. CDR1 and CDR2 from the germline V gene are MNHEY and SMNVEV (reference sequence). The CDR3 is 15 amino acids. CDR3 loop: CASRGLSKGTGELFF. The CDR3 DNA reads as TGTGCCAGCAGGGGGCTCTCTAAAGGGACCGGGGAGCTGTTTTTT.

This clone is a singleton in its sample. DNA for the CDR3: TGTGCCAGCACCGAACTACTCGCTAACTATGGCTACACCTTC. Its protein is CASTELLANYGYTF. The rearrangement links TRBV6-1 to TRBJ1-2, with D hard to call. This CDR3 contains 14 residues. The V end was cut by 7 bases, the J end by 0 bases, with 12 bases between. The germline gives CDR1 MNHNS, CDR2 SASEGT.

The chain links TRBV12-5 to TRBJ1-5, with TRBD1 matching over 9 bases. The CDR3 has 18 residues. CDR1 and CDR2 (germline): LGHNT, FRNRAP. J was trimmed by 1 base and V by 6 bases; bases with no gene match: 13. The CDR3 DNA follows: TGTGCTAGTGGCAGCAAAACAGGGGGCGCGGGCAGCAATCAGCCCCAGCATTTT. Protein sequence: CASGSKTGGAGSNQPQHF.

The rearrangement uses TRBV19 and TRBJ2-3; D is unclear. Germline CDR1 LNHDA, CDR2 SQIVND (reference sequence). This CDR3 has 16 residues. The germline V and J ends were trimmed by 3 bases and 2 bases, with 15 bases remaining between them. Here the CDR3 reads CASSIPWAANTDTQYF. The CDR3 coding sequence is TGTGCCAGTAGTATTCCATGGGCAGCGAACACAGATACGCAGTATTTT. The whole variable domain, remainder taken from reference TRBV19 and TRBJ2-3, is DGGITQSPKYLFRKEGQNVTLSCEQNLNHDAMYWYRQDPGQGLRLIYYSQIVNDFQKGDIAEGYSVSREKKESFPLTVTSAQKNPTAFYLCASSIPWAANTDTQYFGPGTRLTVL.

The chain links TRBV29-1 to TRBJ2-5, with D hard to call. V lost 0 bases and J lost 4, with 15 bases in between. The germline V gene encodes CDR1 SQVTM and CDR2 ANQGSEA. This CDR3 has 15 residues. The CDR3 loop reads CSVEDPELIRETQYF. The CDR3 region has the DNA TGCAGCGTTGAAGATCCCGAACTAATCCGAGAGACCCAGTACTTC. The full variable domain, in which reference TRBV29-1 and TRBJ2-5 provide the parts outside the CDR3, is SAVISQKPSRDICQRGTSLTIQCQVDSQVTMMFWYRQQPGQSLTLIATANQGSEATYESGFVIDKFPISRPNLTFSTLTVSNMSPEDSSIYLCSVEDPELIRETQYFGPGTRLLVL.

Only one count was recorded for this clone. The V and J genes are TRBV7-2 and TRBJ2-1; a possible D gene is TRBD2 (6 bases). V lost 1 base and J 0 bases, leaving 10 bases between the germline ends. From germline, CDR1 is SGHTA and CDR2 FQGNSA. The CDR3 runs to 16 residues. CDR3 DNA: TGTGCCAGCAGCTTAGTTGGGGGGAACTCCTACAATGAGCAGTTCTTC. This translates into CASSLVGGNSYNEQFF.

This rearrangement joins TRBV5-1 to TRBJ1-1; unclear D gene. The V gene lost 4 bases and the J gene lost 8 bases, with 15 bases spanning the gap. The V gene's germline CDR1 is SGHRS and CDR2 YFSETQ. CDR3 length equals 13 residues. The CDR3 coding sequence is TGCGCCAGCAGCCCCCTTTCGGGCCCGGAAGCTTTCTTT. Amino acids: CASSPLSGPEAFF.

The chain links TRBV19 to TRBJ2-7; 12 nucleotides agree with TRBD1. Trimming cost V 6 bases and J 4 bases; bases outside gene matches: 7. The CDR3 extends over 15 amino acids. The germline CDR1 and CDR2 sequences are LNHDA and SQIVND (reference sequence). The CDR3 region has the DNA TGTGCCAGTAGCTACCCGGGACAGGGGGCTTACGAGCAGTACTTC. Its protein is CASSYPGQGAYEQYF.

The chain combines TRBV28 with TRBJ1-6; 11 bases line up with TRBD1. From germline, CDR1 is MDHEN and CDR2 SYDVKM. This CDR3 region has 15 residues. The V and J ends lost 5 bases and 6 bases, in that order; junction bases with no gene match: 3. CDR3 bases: TGTGCCAGCAGTCCCGGGACAGGGGGTAATTCACCCCTCCACTTT. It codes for CASSPGTGGNSPLHF.

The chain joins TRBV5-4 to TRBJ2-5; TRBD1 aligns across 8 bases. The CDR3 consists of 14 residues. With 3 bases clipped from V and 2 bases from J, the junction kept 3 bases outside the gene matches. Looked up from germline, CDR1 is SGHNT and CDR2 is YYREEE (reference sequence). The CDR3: CASSYRDRQETQYF. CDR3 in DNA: TGTGCCAGCAGCTACCGGGACAGGCAAGAGACCCAGTACTTC.

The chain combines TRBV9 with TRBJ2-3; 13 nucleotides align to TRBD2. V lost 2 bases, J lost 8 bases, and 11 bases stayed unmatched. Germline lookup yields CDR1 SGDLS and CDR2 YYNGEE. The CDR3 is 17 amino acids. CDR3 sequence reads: CASSVRFGGLAGCTQYF. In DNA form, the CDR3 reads TGTGCCAGCAGCGTCAGGTTTGGGGGACTAGCGGGGTGTACGCAGTATTTT.

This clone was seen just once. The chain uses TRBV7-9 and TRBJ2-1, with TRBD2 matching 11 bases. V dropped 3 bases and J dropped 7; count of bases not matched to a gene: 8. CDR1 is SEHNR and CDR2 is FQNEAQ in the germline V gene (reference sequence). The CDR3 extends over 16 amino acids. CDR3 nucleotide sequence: TGTGCCAGCAGCTTTAGCGGGGGGGCCGTCGTGAATGAGCAGTTCTTC. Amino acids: CASSFSGGAVVNEQFF.

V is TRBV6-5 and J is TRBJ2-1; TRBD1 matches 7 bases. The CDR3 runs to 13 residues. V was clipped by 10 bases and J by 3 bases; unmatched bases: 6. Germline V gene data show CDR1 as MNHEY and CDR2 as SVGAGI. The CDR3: CATWSGGYNEQFF. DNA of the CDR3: TGTGCCACTTGGTCAGGGGGCTACAATGAGCAGTTCTTC.

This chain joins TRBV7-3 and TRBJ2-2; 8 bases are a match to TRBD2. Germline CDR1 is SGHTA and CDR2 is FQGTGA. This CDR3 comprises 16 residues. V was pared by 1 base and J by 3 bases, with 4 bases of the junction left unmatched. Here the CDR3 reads CASSLSASGHTGELFF. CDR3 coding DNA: TGTGCCAGCAGCTTAAGCGCTAGCGGGCACACCGGGGAGCTGTTTTTT.

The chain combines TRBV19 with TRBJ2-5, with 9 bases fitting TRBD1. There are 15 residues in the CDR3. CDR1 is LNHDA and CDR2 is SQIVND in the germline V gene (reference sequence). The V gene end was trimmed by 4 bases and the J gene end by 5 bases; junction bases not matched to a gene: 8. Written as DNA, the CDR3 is TGTGCCAGTAGTACCTACAGGGGGCAGGTCGAGACCCAGTACTTC. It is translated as CASSTYRGQVETQYF.